This TCR beta chain was identified during a study of cytotoxic CD8 clonotypes in ibrutinib-treated CLL. Study overall: Partial response was seen in roughly 25 patients and complete response in 2; after median about 68 months, about 15 stayed remitted, roughly twelve progressed.

There are a few counts of this clone. The intended depth for sequencing was 1 in 200,000 to 1 in 1 million T cells. Sequencing was performed with immunoSEQ multiplex PCR; in TCRdb, only in-frame clones are kept and a portion is missing. The table has about 140,000 clones, 70% to 90% seen once. Frozen-stored PBMCs produced about 2 micrograms of genomic DNA for TCR beta libraries. This CDR3 contains 15 residues. Germline V lookup: CDR1 SNHLY, CDR2 FYNNEI. V was clipped by 2 bases and J by 8 bases, with 18 bases between them. The clonotype was recovered from a human donor with chronic lymphocytic leukemia. Sequenced here: PBMCs, sampled after 36 months of ibrutinib treatment. The chain recombines TRBV2 with TRBJ1-2; TRBD1 is a possible D gene (5 bases). CDR3 DNA: TGTGCCAGCAGTGAACAGGGAAGAGGGCTATCCGGCTACACCTTC. It encodes CASSEQGRGLSGYTF.